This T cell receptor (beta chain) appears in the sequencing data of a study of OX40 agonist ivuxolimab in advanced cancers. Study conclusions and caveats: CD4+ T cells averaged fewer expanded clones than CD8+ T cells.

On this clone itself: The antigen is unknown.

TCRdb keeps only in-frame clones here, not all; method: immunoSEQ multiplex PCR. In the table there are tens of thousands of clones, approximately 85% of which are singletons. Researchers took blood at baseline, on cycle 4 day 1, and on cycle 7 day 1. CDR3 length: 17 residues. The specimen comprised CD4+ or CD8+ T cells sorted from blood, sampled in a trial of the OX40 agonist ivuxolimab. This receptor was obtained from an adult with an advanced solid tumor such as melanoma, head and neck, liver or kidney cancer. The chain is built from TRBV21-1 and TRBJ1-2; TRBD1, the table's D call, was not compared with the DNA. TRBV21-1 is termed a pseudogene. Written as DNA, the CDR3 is TGTGCCAGCAGCTTCCGACCAACGAAGGACAGATTCTATGGCTACACCTTC. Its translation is CASSFRPTKDRFYGYTF.